A selection of T cell receptor beta chains follows, all from one sample in a study of CD8 T cells in Susac syndrome. Using its own MiXCR run on the immunoSEQ multiplex PCR reads, TCRdb lists one record per CDR3 protein. The data show about 180,000 distinct CDR3 sequences, under 95% seen once. Sequencing input: CD4+ T cells from PBMCs. The origin of the receptors is a human donor with Susac syndrome. Both conserved end residues are part of each CDR3. Each record gives: J gene, V gene, CDR3 protein.

TRBJ2-1	TRBV5-1	CASSPGEADNEQFF
TRBJ2-5	TRBV7-8	CASSWAQETQYF
TRBJ1-2	TRBV6-1	CASRPGQDYGYTF
TRBJ1-2	TRBV11-2	CASSWGQTNYGYTF
TRBJ2-5	TRBV5-1	CASSSLLGETQYF
TRBJ2-7	TRBV7-9	CASSLAGVDYEQYF
TRBJ2-2	TRBV4-3	CASSHRPSGELFF
TRBJ2-3	TRBV27	CASGSHSGTTGPTQYF
TRBJ1-2	TRBV6-5	CASRWPGAYGYTF
TRBJ2-3	TRBV9	CASSLGRGGDTQYF
TRBJ2-5	TRBV20-1	CSARPGGPKTQYF
TRBJ1-5	TRBV19	CASSPWSTGNQPQHF
TRBJ1-6	TRBV20-1	CSARVQIGGYNSPLHF
TRBJ2-5	TRBV5-4	CASSLGVVQETQYF
TRBJ1-1	TRBV7-9	CASSYRGRTEAFF
TRBJ1-6	TRBV12-3/TRBV12-4	CASLPGVF
TRBJ2-1	TRBV5-1	CASSVTGGPLEQFF
TRBJ2-3	TRBV3-1	CASSLGTRDTQYF
TRBJ1-1	TRBV29-1	CSVQTLTEAFF
TRBJ1-1	TRBV6-1	CASSERSILEAFF
TRBJ1-2	TRBV30	CASADRDYGYTF
TRBJ1-1	TRBV29-1	CSVEKMGSVTEAFF
TRBJ2-1	TRBV29-1	CTGTSYNEQFF
TRBJ2-5	TRBV20-1	CSLGGGLAAQETQYF
TRBJ2-3	TRBV12-3/TRBV12-4	CASSLRGGTDTQYF
TRBJ1-2	TRBV14	CASSQDLAGARGYTF
TRBJ1-5	TRBV18	CASSPGTGNNQPQHF
TRBJ2-3	TRBV2	CACLSGPSTDTQYF
TRBJ1-2	TRBV19	CASSMEQGFSGGYTF
TRBJ1-2	TRBV9	CASSVEVSANYGYTF
TRBJ1-4	TRBV29-1	CSVSRGTEKLFF
TRBJ1-5	TRBV7-2	CASSLRSQGRQPQHF
TRBJ1-2	TRBV18	CASSPSGTPYGYTF
TRBJ2-3	TRBV4-2	CASSQGLADSTDTQYF
TRBJ1-1	TRBV11-2	CASSSRQSVSTEAFF
TRBJ1-6	TRBV7-2	CASSLVGVKNSPLHF
TRBJ2-5	TRBV2	CASRDRGLETQYF
TRBJ1-5	TRBV3-1	CASSARQGRQPQHF
TRBJ2-5	TRBV20-1	CSAREPLGGRETQYF
TRBJ2-2	TRBV29-1	CSVVSGSNTGELFF
TRBJ2-7	TRBV27	CASSPAGQGTEQYF
TRBJ2-1	TRBV11-2	CASSLVAYYNEQFF
TRBJ2-3	TRBV7-2	CASSLVASGRDTQYF
TRBJ2-7	TRBV20-1	CSARLRQYEQYF
TRBJ2-2	TRBV18	CASSPRSGELFF
TRBJ2-7	TRBV29-1	CSVELAGITYEQYF
TRBJ1-5	TRBV20-1	CSALREHNQPQHF
TRBJ2-7	TRBV25-1	CASSGYEQYF
TRBJ1-5	TRBV12-3/TRBV12-4	CASRVVSQPQHF
TRBJ1-1	TRBV14	CASSPYLDRVSEAFF
TRBJ2-3	TRBV9	CASGRGQGGDTQYF
TRBJ1-2	TRBV30	CAWSRDNSGGLLGGYTF
TRBJ1-5	TRBV11-2	CASRPSSGQPQHF
TRBJ1-6	TRBV27	CASRGASSPLHF
TRBJ2-3	TRBV18	CASSPPSTGGTDTQYF